This entry describes one T cell receptor beta chain. The data belong to a study of blood T cell repertoires in COVID-19. Study details: Some COVID-19 samples were acute and others convalescent; all came from the United States, Italy and Spain.

Authors' data handling: Amplifying reference gene primers gave estimates of nucleated cell counts. The repertoire was sequenced with immunoSEQ multiplex PCR; TCRdb's copy has only in-frame clones and lacks some. That table supplies the V and J calls and clone size; D and trimming were determined from the DNA. The sample gives 150,000 to 200,000 clones, roughly 89% of which show up once; under 15% is in the top ten. The Seattle patients joined while their infection was active and were tracked longitudinally afterward. The CDR3 has 16 residues. Germline CDR1 and CDR2: SGHRS and YFSETQ. The V end was cut by 2 bases, the J end by 0 bases, with 12 bases between.

Sequenced input: peripheral blood. The chain recombines TRBV5-1 with TRBJ1-3; no clear D gene. The clonotype was recovered from a woman between 70 and 85 years old with COVID-19, enrolled during active disease. The CDR3 sequence is CASSLSSGSSGNTIYF. CDR3 bases: TGCGCCAGCAGCTTATCATCGGGGAGCTCTGGAAACACCATATATTTT.